The 25 T cell receptor beta chains given below trace back to one sample, sequenced in a study of blood T cell repertoires in COVID-19. The protocol was immunoSEQ multiplex PCR, while the TCRdb copy is restricted to in-frame clones and leaves out a portion. Among hundreds of thousands of clones listed, 75% to 90% were seen once. Sequenced material: PBMCs or T cells enriched from blood (not recorded which). These receptors all stem from a man between 25 and 39 years old who had recovered from COVID-19.

The V gene is TRBV5-1, the J gene TRBJ1-6; D gene ambiguous. Germline loops: CDR1 SGHRS, CDR2 YFSETQ. The CDR3 consists of 14 residues. With 4 bases removed from V and 10 bases from J, the gap between germline ends came to 15 bases. CDR3 in amino acids: CASSIGPPRSPLHF. CDR3 bases: TGCGCCAGCAGCATTGGGCCGCCCCGCTCACCCCTCCACTTT.

This chain joins TRBV6-5 and TRBJ1-4, with D perhaps matching TRBD1 (5 bases). V lost 4 bases and J 6 bases, leaving 12 bases between the germline ends. This CDR3 spans 14 amino acids. Looked up from germline, CDR1 is MNHEY and CDR2 is SVGAGI. This chain's CDR3 is CASSSRGLDEKLFF. CDR3 nucleotides: TGTGCCAGCAGTTCTAGGGGCTTGGATGAAAAACTGTTTTTT.

This clone was detected once. V and J are TRBV27 and TRBJ2-7, with 7 bases that match TRBD1. The CDR3 extends over 14 amino acids. Germline trimming cut 2 bases from V and 6 bases from J; bases unmatched to any gene: 7. Germline CDR1 and CDR2: MNHEY and SMNVEV (reference sequence). CDR3 in DNA: TGTGCCAGCAGTTTAGGGGCAGGGGGTCTCGAGCAGTACTTC. Protein product: CASSLGAGGLEQYF.

This chain links TRBV30 with TRBJ2-2; 13 bases are shared with TRBD2. Germline V gene sequence: CDR1 GTSNPN, CDR2 SVGIG (reference sequence). V was pared by 4 bases and J by 7 bases, with 9 bases of the junction left unmatched. The CDR3 covers 16 residues. The DNA of the CDR3 is TGTGCCTGGACCCGGGGGACTAGCGGGGCTGGCGGGGAGCTGTTTTTT. Its protein is CAWTRGTSGAGGELFF.

V is TRBV2 and J is TRBJ2-4, with 8 bases lining up with TRBD2. The CDR3 covers 14 residues. Germline lookup yields CDR1 SNHLY and CDR2 FYNNEI. Unmatched junction bases numbered 4, after V lost 7 bases and J lost 2 bases. The DNA for the CDR3 is TGTGCCAGCAAGACTAGCGAAACCAAAAACATTCAGTACTTC. It codes for CASKTSETKNIQYF.

This clone was seen just once. The rearrangement joins TRBV6-6 to TRBJ2-7, with D perhaps matching TRBD1 (6 bases). The CDR3 loop spans 16 amino acids. V was cut by 0 bases and J by 3 bases, with 15 bases left in between. CDR1 is MNHNY and CDR2 is SVGAGI in the germline V gene (reference sequence). This CDR3 is CASSYSSETGYYEQYF. The CDR3 DNA reads as TGTGCCAGCAGTTACTCCTCCGAGACAGGTTACTACGAGCAGTACTTC.

V gene TRBV29-1 combines with J gene TRBJ2-1; 13 nucleotides line up with TRBD2. The germline CDR1 and CDR2 sequences are SQVTM and ANQGSEA. The CDR3 covers 16 residues. CDR3 sequence: CTLQRVTLAGGRAQFF. For the CDR3, the DNA is TGCACCCTCCAGCGGGTAACACTAGCGGGAGGGCGTGCGCAGTTCTTC.

V and J are TRBV25-1 and TRBJ1-1, with no clear D. CDR1 and CDR2 from the germline V gene are MGHDK and SYGVNS. The length of the CDR3 is 15 residues. The V gene lost 2 bases and the J gene lost 0 bases, with 10 bases spanning the gap. The CDR3 sequence: CASSERLEMNTEAFF. The CDR3 nucleotides are TGTGCCAGCAGTGAAAGGCTGGAGATGAACACTGAAGCTTTCTTT. The whole variable domain, remainder taken from reference TRBV25-1 and TRBJ1-1, is EADIYQTPRYLVIGTGKKITLECSQTMGHDKMYWYQQDPGMELHLIHYSYGVNSTEKGDLSSESTVSRIRTEHFPLTLESARPSHTSQYLCASSERLEMNTEAFFGQGTRLTVV.

J is TRBJ2-1 and V is TRBV6-5, with 10 bases lining up with TRBD1. Germline V gene data show CDR1 as MNHEY and CDR2 as SVGAGI. The J segment lost 4 bases and the V segment lost 0 bases, leaving 3 bases of the junction unmatched. The length of the CDR3 is 16 residues. The CDR3 loop is CASSYSDRGRYNEQFF. The CDR3 bases are TGTGCCAGCAGTTACTCTGACAGGGGGCGTTACAATGAGCAGTTCTTC.

The CDR3 region has the DNA TGTGCCACCAGCAGAGATAATGAGCTAGCGTCAATCCAAGAGACCCAGTACTTC. Translating gives CATSRDNELASIQETQYF. V usage is TRBV15 and J usage is TRBJ2-5; tentatively, D is TRBD2 (6 bases). The length of the CDR3 is 18 residues. Trimming took off 0 bases at V and 1 base at J, with 18 bases between the two ends. The germline V gene encodes CDR1 LNHNV and CDR2 YYDKDF (reference sequence).

The V gene is TRBV9, the J gene TRBJ2-1, with D possibly being TRBD2 (6 bases). V was shortened by 4 bases and J by 7 bases, with 12 bases between the two germline ends. The CDR3 runs 13 residues. The germline V gene encodes CDR1 SGDLS and CDR2 YYNGEE. As DNA, the CDR3 is TGTGCCAGCAGCCCTGGGACTGGGAATGAGCAGTTCTTC. Its translation is CASSPGTGNEQFF.

CDR3 sequence reads: CASSAWDRANQPQHF. The CDR3 bases are TGTGCCAGCAGCGCCTGGGACAGGGCCAATCAGCCCCAGCATTTT. The genes are TRBV9 and TRBJ1-5; TRBD1 agrees at 9 bases. Germline V CDR1 and CDR2: SGDLS, YYNGEE. There are 15 residues in the CDR3. The junction had 4 bases not matched to a gene; V was cut back by 3 bases and J by 3 bases. Full variable domain (rest looked up from reference TRBV9 and TRBJ1-5): DSGVTQTPKHLITATGQRVTLRCSPRSGDLSVYWYQQSLDQGLQFLIQYYNGEERAKGNILERFSAQQFPDLHSELNLSSLELGDSALYFCASSAWDRANQPQHFGDGTRLSIL.

The CDR3 loop is CATQGAKANVLTF. The CDR3 DNA reads TGCGCCACCCAGGGGGCCAAGGCCAACGTCCTGACTTTC. The V gene is TRBV10-2, the J gene TRBJ2-6; 8 bases are a match to TRBD1. The ends lost 10 bases at V and 6 bases at J; junction bases unmatched: 5. From germline, CDR1 is WSHSY and CDR2 SAAADI. The CDR3 is 13 amino acids.

This chain joins TRBV10-2 and TRBJ2-2; 11 bases line up with TRBD2. CDR3 size: 15 residues. In germline, CDR1 is WSHSY, CDR2 SAAADI. After removal of 6 bases from V and 3 bases from J, the junction contained 3 bases not matched to a gene. This CDR3 is CASRRGLADTGELFF. In DNA form, the CDR3 reads TGCGCCAGCAGGAGGGGACTAGCGGACACCGGGGAGCTGTTTTTT.

The sample holds one count of this clone. The chain recombines TRBV4-1 with TRBJ2-2; possibly TRBD1 for D (8 bases). Looked up from germline, CDR1 is MGHRA and CDR2 is YSYEKL. The CDR3 loop spans 15 amino acids. Trimming shortened V by 2 bases and J by 4 bases, and 11 bases separated the two germline ends. CDR3 protein: CASSQNRGGTGELFF. The CDR3 bases are TGCGCCAGCAGCCAAAACAGGGGGGGCACCGGGGAGCTGTTTTTT.

The CDR3 here is CACRPGTGGGSPLHF. CDR3 nucleotides: TGTGCCTGCCGTCCCGGGACAGGGGGCGGTTCACCCCTCCACTTT. V and J are TRBV10-3 and TRBJ1-6; 12 bases are a match to TRBD1. From germline, CDR1 is ENHRY and CDR2 SYGVKD. V lost 11 bases, J lost 9 bases, and 11 bases stayed unmatched. The CDR3 is 15 amino acids.

The CDR3 DNA sequence: TGTGCCATCAGTGAGTCTGGGGCGGGGAGCACAGATACGCAGTATTTT. It specifies CAISESGAGSTDTQYF. This sequence joins TRBV10-3 and TRBJ2-3; the D gene is possibly TRBD2 (6 bases). The CDR3 runs to 16 residues. CDR1 and CDR2 (germline): ENHRY, SYGVKD. With 0 bases removed from V and 0 bases from J, the gap between germline ends came to 10 bases.

In this sample, this clone turned up a few times. This rearrangement joins TRBV30 to TRBJ1-1; D is unclear. The CDR3 sequence is 11 residues long. CDR1 and CDR2 from the germline V gene are GTSNPN and SVGIG (reference sequence). V was pared by 2 bases and J by 7 bases, with 8 bases between. CDR3 sequence (DNA): TGTGCCTGGAGTCCGGGAATTGAAGCTTTCTTT. Its protein product is CAWSPGIEAFF.

This clone was seen only once. The rearrangement links TRBV2 to TRBJ1-5; D is ambiguous. CDR1 is SNHLY and CDR2 is FYNNEI in the germline V gene. The CDR3 covers 13 residues. Between the trimmed V and J ends, which lost 6 bases and 2 bases, there was a span of 8 bases. The CDR3 protein is CASRSGGNQPQHF. CDR3 in DNA: TGTGCCAGCAGGTCGGGTGGCAATCAGCCCCAGCATTTT.

The chain recombines TRBV10-3 with TRBJ1-3; 8 bases are a match to TRBD1. V shed 10 bases, J shed 0 bases, and the junction held 8 bases outside the gene matches. CDR3 length: 15 residues. The germline V gene has CDR1 ENHRY and CDR2 SYGVKD. CDR3 DNA: TGTGCCACCACGGACAGGGAGAGCTCTGGAAACACCATATATTTT. Protein: CATTDRESSGNTIYF.

J is TRBJ2-1 and V is TRBV5-1; a weak D match, TRBD2 (6 bases). Germline lookup yields CDR1 SGHRS and CDR2 YFSETQ. Deletions cut 0 bases from V and 7 bases from J, with 8 bases between. The CDR3 is made up of 13 amino acids. The CDR3 sequence is CASSLARGNEQFF. CDR3 sequence (DNA): TGCGCCAGCAGCTTGGCTCGGGGGAATGAGCAGTTCTTC.

The chain carries TRBV6-5 and TRBJ2-7; D is possibly TRBD1 (7 bases). V lost 5 bases and J 2 bases, leaving 13 bases between the germline ends. The CDR3 is made up of 14 amino acids. CDR1 MNHEY and CDR2 SVGAGI come from the germline V gene. The CDR3 here is CASSPRGETYEQYF. The CDR3 DNA follows: TGTGCCAGCAGTCCCAGGGGGGAAACCTACGAGCAGTACTTC.

V and J are TRBV18 and TRBJ2-4; 7 nucleotides line up with TRBD2. Germline values: CDR1 KGHSH, CDR2 LQKENI. This CDR3 spans 14 amino acids. The V and J ends lost 3 bases and 5 bases, in that order; junction bases with no gene match: 4. CDR3 in DNA: TGTGCCAGCTCACCCTCGGGAGGAGAAAACATTCAGTACTTC. This translates into CASSPSGGENIQYF.

CDR3 region: CASSLAQEGEQYF. The CDR3 DNA is TGCGCCAGCAGCTTGGCACAGGAAGGCGAGCAGTACTTC. V gene TRBV5-1 combines with J gene TRBJ2-7; perhaps TRBD1 as D (5 bases). CDR3 length: 13 amino acids. Germline assignment: CDR1 SGHRS and CDR2 YFSETQ. V was shortened by 0 bases and J by 6 bases, with 10 bases between the two germline ends.

This chain joins TRBV2 and TRBJ2-2, with 11 bases that match TRBD2. This CDR3 has 14 residues. CDR1 is SNHLY, CDR2 FYNNEI, per germline. The V segment lost 6 bases and the J segment 3 bases; nucleotides outside the gene matches: 0. Here the CDR3 reads CASRGLADTGELFF. The CDR3 DNA reads TGTGCCAGCAGGGGACTAGCGGACACCGGGGAGCTGTTTTTT.